This T cell receptor beta chain was retrieved from a study of kidney transplant recipient with SARS-CoV-2 infection. This clonotype was counted many times. In TCRdb, the reads were re-called with MiXCR into one record per CDR3 protein. This table holds fewer than 250,000 distinct CDR3 sequences, 25% to 35% found once. Germline values: CDR1 MNHEY, CDR2 SMNVEV (reference sequence). The CDR3 is made up of 14 amino acids. V lost 6 bases and J lost 0, with 9 bases in between. The starting material was a blood sample, obtained at baseline and on day 111 from a kidney transplant recipient. This TCR was sampled from a male patient aged 30 to 39 who had COVID-19 and was a kidney transplant recipient. Some T cells here may be from the graft donor. J is TRBJ1-3 and V is TRBV27; D is uncertain. CDR3 sequence: CASSIDNSGNTIYF. The CDR3, as DNA: TGTGCCAGCAGCATAGACAACTCTGGAAACACCATATATTTT.